A single sample is the source of the 27 T cell receptor beta chains below, sequenced in a study of blood T cell repertoires in COVID-19 (dated by TCRdb to about 2020). Library construction relied on the immunoSEQ multiplex PCR assay. TCRdb limited this immuneACCESS table to in-frame rearrangements with V and J called. A share of clones is missing; checked studies link under half to unresolved V genes, and the rest is unexplained. The sample has just under 350,000 clones on record, about nine tenths of them singletons. Of the sample, under 6.5% is held by the ten largest clones. Source material: peripheral blood. Source of these receptors: a woman between 45 and 60 years old with COVID-19, enrolled during active disease.

This chain joins TRBV27 and TRBJ1-1; D gene uncertain. V gave up 5 bases and J gave up 2 bases, with 6 bases separating them. CDR1 and CDR2 from the germline V gene are MNHEY and SMNVEV (reference sequence). This CDR3 contains 12 residues. CDR3 nucleotide sequence: TGTGCCAGCAGTACTAAAAACACTGAAGCTTTCTTT. Translation: CASSTKNTEAFF.

This clone was detected once. This chain uses TRBV7-2 with TRBJ1-1, with 11 nucleotides matching TRBD1. V lost 0 bases, J lost 5 bases, and 11 bases stayed unmatched. The V gene's germline CDR1 is SGHTA and CDR2 FQGNSA. The CDR3 extends over 18 amino acids. CDR3 sequence (DNA): TGTGCCAGCAGCTTAGCCCGGACAGGGGGCGGAGGTAGGACTGAAGCTTTCTTT. It codes for CASSLARTGGGGRTEAFF.

The chain couples TRBV27 to TRBJ2-1; 14 bases are a match to TRBD2. The CDR3 is made up of 12 amino acids. Germline CDR1 is MNHEY and CDR2 is SMNVEV (reference sequence). V dropped 5 bases and J dropped 16; count of bases not matched to a gene: 4. The CDR3 DNA reads as TGTGCCAGCAGTAATGGGACTAGCGGGAGATTCTTC. Its protein is CASSNGTSGRFF.

This clone appeared a single time. V and J are TRBV6-6 and TRBJ1-6; 9 nucleotides agree with TRBD1. Germline V gives CDR1 MNHNY, CDR2 SVGAGI (reference sequence). With V trimmed by 5 bases and J by 8 bases, 7 bases remained unmatched. The CDR3 totals 15 residues. CDR3: CASSKGQGIDSPLHF. In nucleotides, the CDR3 is TGTGCCAGCAGTAAGGGACAGGGAATAGATTCACCCCTCCACTTT.

Of note for this clone: Other DNA sequences in this specimen translate into the identical CDR3. This rearrangement joins TRBV18 to TRBJ1-1, with D possibly being TRBD1 (5 bases). The ends were cut back, 4 bases at V and 1 base at J, with 7 bases in the middle. CDR1 is KGHSH, CDR2 LQKENI, per germline. The CDR3 is 13 amino acids. The CDR3, as DNA: TGTGCCAGCTCACTTCAGGGGAACACTGAAGCTTTCTTT. Translation: CASSLQGNTEAFF.

V usage is TRBV12-3 or TRBV12-4 and J usage is TRBJ1-4; D remains unclear. The CDR3 is 13 amino acids. The ends were cut back, 3 bases at V and 7 bases at J, with 9 bases in the middle. In DNA form, the CDR3 reads TGTGCCAGCAGTTTCGGACTTTTTGAAAAACTGTTTTTT. It encodes CASSFGLFEKLFF.

A single count supports this clone. The rearrangement uses TRBV5-5 and TRBJ2-7; D is undetermined. V was trimmed by 0 bases and J by 4 bases, leaving 8 bases between them. The CDR3 length is 13 residues. The germline V gene encodes CDR1 SGHKS and CDR2 YYEKEE (reference sequence). The CDR3 sequence is CASSLDRPYEQYF. The CDR3 coding sequence is TGTGCCAGCAGCTTGGACAGACCTTACGAGCAGTACTTC. Combining the CDR3 with reference TRBV5-5 and TRBJ2-7 gives the whole variable domain DAGVTQSPTHLIKTRGQQVTLRCSPISGHKSVSWYQQVLGQGPQFIFQYYEKEERGRGNFPDRFSARQFPNYSSELNVNALLLGDSALYLCASSLDRPYEQYFGPGTRLTVT.

V and J are TRBV11-2 and TRBJ2-7; D might be TRBD2 (6 bases). CDR3 size: 14 residues. Germline CDR1 is SGHAT and CDR2 is FQNNGV. V gave up 4 bases and J gave up 3 bases, with 13 bases separating them. Here the CDR3 reads CASSYDSGLYEQYF. The CDR3 nucleotides are TGTGCCAGCAGCTATGATAGCGGTCTCTACGAGCAGTACTTC.

The V gene is TRBV11-2, the J gene TRBJ2-1; the D gene is possibly TRBD1 (5 bases). The CDR3 sequence is 19 residues long. V lost 5 bases and J 0 bases, leaving 23 bases between the germline ends. CDR1 and CDR2 (germline): SGHAT, FQNNGV. The CDR3, as DNA: TGTGCCAGCAGCCCCCGGGTCCCACTCAGGGTGGGCTCCTACAATGAGCAGTTCTTC. Residues: CASSPRVPLRVGSYNEQFF. The entire variable domain, with the rest obtained from reference TRBV11-2 and TRBJ2-1, is as follows: EAGVAQSPRYKIIEKRQSVAFWCNPISGHATLYWYQQILGQGPKLLIQFQNNGVVDDSQLPKDRFSAERLKGVDSTLKIQPAKLEDSAVYLCASSPRVPLRVGSYNEQFFGPGTRLTVL.

This CDR3 is CAWSSGRSTDTQYF. CDR3 DNA: TGTGCCTGGAGTAGCGGGAGGAGCACAGATACGCAGTATTTT. J is TRBJ2-3 and V is TRBV30; TRBD2 matches 9 bases. V lost 2 bases, J lost 0 bases, and 0 bases stayed unmatched. CDR3 length equals 14 residues. Germline loops: CDR1 GTSNPN, CDR2 SVGIG (reference sequence). The full variable domain, with the rest looked up from reference TRBV30 and TRBJ2-3, is SQTIHQWPATLVQPVGSPLSLECTVEGTSNPNLYWYRQAAGRGLQLLFYSVGIGQISSEVPQNLSASRPQDRQFILSSKKLLLSDSGFYLCAWSSGRSTDTQYFGPGTRLTVL.

V is TRBV5-5 and J is TRBJ1-5; a weak D match, TRBD1 (5 bases). There are 15 residues in the CDR3. CDR1 SGHKS and CDR2 YYEKEE come from the germline V gene (reference sequence). V lost 4 bases, J lost 4 bases, and 15 bases lay in between. DNA of the CDR3: TGTGCCAGCAGCCCTGCGGGACCGGGAAATCAGCCCCAGCATTTT. Its translation is CASSPAGPGNQPQHF.

The V gene is TRBV11-3, the J gene TRBJ2-1; 10 positions agree with TRBD2. Germline CDR1 and CDR2: SGHNT and YENEEA. This CDR3 contains 15 residues. V gave up 5 bases and J gave up 7 bases; unmatched junction bases: 8. CDR3 sequence (DNA): TGTGCCAGCAGCCTTACCACTAGCGGGAAAAATGAGCAGTTCTTC. Translated, it gives CASSLTTSGKNEQFF.

The gene calls are TRBV6-2 or TRBV6-3 and TRBJ1-1; D is undetermined. V was clipped by 6 bases and J by 1 base, with 6 bases between them. Germline CDR1 and CDR2: MNHEY and SVGEGT. The CDR3 covers 12 residues. The CDR3 is CASSLRNTEAFF. The CDR3 nucleotides are TGTGCCAGCAGCCTCAGGAACACTGAAGCTTTCTTT.

The chain joins TRBV5-4 to TRBJ1-2; TRBD1 matches 9 bases. Germline CDR1 and CDR2: SGHNT and YYREEE (reference sequence). The CDR3 is 14 residues long. Trimming cost V 7 bases and J 2 bases; bases outside gene matches: 6. Here the CDR3 reads CASHTGGSNYGYTF. CDR3 DNA: TGTGCCAGCCATACAGGGGGCTCGAACTATGGCTACACCTTC.

CDR3 DNA sequence: TGTGCCAGCAGCCAGCGGACAGGGGAAGCTAACTATGGCTACACCTTC. Translating gives CASSQRTGEANYGYTF. This rearrangement joins TRBV3-1 (or the pseudogene TRBV3-2) to TRBJ1-2; TRBD1 matches 9 bases. Germline V gene data show CDR1 as LGHDT and CDR2 as YNNKEL (reference sequence). Trimming cost V 3 bases and J 0 bases; bases outside gene matches: 5. CDR3 length equals 16 residues.

The chain links TRBV5-4 to TRBJ2-2, with TRBD1 matching over 9 bases. V shed 4 bases and J 5 bases; nucleotides not matched to a gene: 9. The germline gives CDR1 SGHNT, CDR2 YYREEE (reference sequence). This CDR3 has 16 residues. The CDR3 is CASSPVRQGVTGELFF. The CDR3 DNA reads as TGTGCCAGCAGCCCCGTCCGACAGGGGGTTACCGGGGAGCTGTTTTTT. The whole variable domain, remainder taken from reference TRBV5-4 and TRBJ2-2, is ETGVTQSPTHLIKTRGQQVTLRCSSQSGHNTVSWYQQALGQGPQFIFQYYREEENGRGNFPPRFSGLQFPNYSSELNVNALELDDSALYLCASSPVRQGVTGELFFGEGSRLTVL.

The CDR3 spells CASSSLFLAKLTDTQYF. In DNA form, the CDR3 reads TGTGCCAGCAGTTCCCTCTTCCTAGCGAAACTCACAGATACGCAGTATTTT. The gene calls are TRBV27 and TRBJ2-3; perhaps TRBD2 as D (6 bases). Per the germline V gene, CDR1 is MNHEY and CDR2 is SMNVEV (reference sequence). V lost 4 bases, J lost 2 bases, and 19 bases lay in between. The CDR3 consists of 17 residues.

The CDR3 loop reads CASSQDLGGASSYNEQFF. The CDR3 coding sequence is TGTGCCAGCAGCCAAGATTTGGGCGGGGCTAGCTCCTACAATGAGCAGTTCTTC. The rearrangement joins TRBV3-1 (or the pseudogene TRBV3-2) to TRBJ2-1; possible D gene TRBD2, 6 bases. The V and J ends lost 0 bases and 0 bases respectively, with 15 bases between them. The CDR3 extends over 18 amino acids. Germline V gene data show CDR1 as LGHDT and CDR2 as YNNKEL (reference sequence).

The rearrangement joins TRBV11-3 to TRBJ2-1; 7 bases agree with TRBD1. The CDR3 is 15 amino acids. V trimming: 0 bases; J trimming: 5 bases; junction bases outside the gene matches: 4. Looked up from germline, CDR1 is SGHNT and CDR2 is YENEEA. CDR3 bases: TGTGCCAGCAGCTTAGAAGGACAGGCAAACAATGAGCAGTTCTTC. Protein sequence: CASSLEGQANNEQFF.

The V and J genes are TRBV30 and TRBJ2-5; D unresolved. Trimming stripped 3 bases from V and 7 bases from J, with 12 bases between. CDR1 GTSNPN and CDR2 SVGIG come from the germline V gene (reference sequence). CDR3 length equals 12 residues. The CDR3 nucleotides are TGTGCCTGGAGCGCCGACTTTTTGACCCAGTACTTC. Its translation is CAWSADFLTQYF.

The chain employs TRBV18 and TRBJ1-1, with a tentative D call TRBD1 (5 bases). V gave up 3 bases and J gave up 3 bases, with 14 bases separating them. Germline CDR1 reads KGHSH; CDR2 reads LQKENI. The CDR3 length is 15 residues. This chain's CDR3 is CASSPSSRGDTEAFF. DNA of the CDR3: TGTGCCAGCTCACCGTCTTCTCGGGGGGACACTGAAGCTTTCTTT. Full variable domain (missing parts from reference TRBV18 and TRBJ1-1): NAGVMQNPRHLVRRRGQEARLRCSPMKGHSHVYWYRQLPEEGLKFMVYLQKENIIDESGMPKERFSAEFPKEGPSILRIQQVVRGDSAAYFCASSPSSRGDTEAFFGQGTRLTVV.

A note on this clone: Compared with germline, one end of the junction differs, possibly owing to a read error. The identical CDR3 is also encoded by other nucleotide sequences in the sample. The rearrangement links TRBV5-1 to TRBJ1-1; 7 bases fit TRBD1. Germline V lookup: CDR1 SGHRS, CDR2 YFSETQ. This CDR3 is 15 amino acids long. CDR3 nucleotides: TGCGCCAGCAGTCAGGGGGATTTATTGAACACTGAAGCCTTCTTT. This encodes CASSQGDLLNTEAFF.

The chain uses TRBV27 and TRBJ1-1; the D is unclear. The CDR3 contains 15 residues. V gave up 0 bases and J gave up 0 bases, with 8 bases separating them. Germline loops: CDR1 MNHEY, CDR2 SMNVEV (reference sequence). The CDR3, as DNA: TGTGCCAGCAGTTTATCGCCAGGCTTGAACACTGAAGCTTTCTTT. Amino acid sequence: CASSLSPGLNTEAFF.

The chain has TRBV7-7 and TRBJ2-1; D is uncertain. V was shortened by 2 bases and J by 7 bases, with 12 bases between the two germline ends. Per the germline V gene, CDR1 is SSHAT and CDR2 is FNYEAQ (reference sequence). This CDR3 is built from 14 residues. The CDR3 DNA reads as TGTGCCAGCAGCTTAAGTCTCAACGGGAATGAGCAGTTCTTC. It yields the protein CASSLSLNGNEQFF. Looking up the rest from reference TRBV7-7 and TRBJ2-1 gives the full variable domain: GAGVSQSPRYKVTKRGQDVTLRCDPISSHATLYWYQQALGQGPEFLTYFNYEAQPDKSGLPSDRFSAERPEGSISTLTIQRTEQRDSAMYRCASSLSLNGNEQFFGPGTRLTVL.

This chain links TRBV11-2 with TRBJ2-5, with D unclear. Germline V lookup: CDR1 SGHAT, CDR2 FQNNGV. The CDR3 loop spans 12 amino acids. V shed 2 bases and J shed 4 bases, with 5 bases lying between them. CDR3 nucleotide sequence: TGTGCCAGCAGCTTATATATAGAGACCCAGTACTTC. As protein: CASSLYIETQYF.

The CDR3 sequence is CASSQSALGKTYEQYF. The CDR3 DNA is TGTGCCAGCAGCCAATCTGCACTAGGTAAGACCTACGAGCAGTACTTC. The chain has TRBV16 and TRBJ2-7; D perhaps matches TRBD2 (5 bases). CDR1 is KGHSY, CDR2 FQNENV, per germline. Trimming took off 0 bases at V and 2 bases at J, with 14 bases between the two ends. The CDR3 runs 16 residues. Full variable domain (missing parts from reference TRBV16 and TRBJ2-7): GEEVAQTPKHLVRGEGQKAKLYCAPIKGHSYVFWYQQVLKNEFKFLISFQNENVFDETGMPKERFSAKCLPNSPCSLEIQATKLEDSAVYFCASSQSALGKTYEQYFGPGTRLTVT.

The rearrangement joins TRBV6-6 to TRBJ2-7; D call uncertain. CDR3 length: 14 amino acids. Looked up from germline, CDR1 is MNHNY and CDR2 is SVGAGI (reference sequence). V was cut by 5 bases and J by 2 bases, with 13 bases left in between. CDR3 amino acids: CASSAQSAPYEQYF. For the CDR3, the DNA is TGTGCCAGCAGTGCCCAGTCTGCCCCCTACGAGCAGTACTTC.